The clone carrying this T cell receptor beta chain was recorded once. Study processing details: Nucleated cell number was recorded as an estimate derived from reference gene primer amplification. Here immunoSEQ multiplex PCR was the method, and the copy in TCRdb shows in-frame clones only, minus some. D and trimming come from the DNA, and the V and J calls and clone size come from that table. The sample includes some 130,000 clones, approximately 80% seen only once; the top ten take 40% to 55%. The data originate from a study of blood T cell repertoires in COVID-19. Sequenced: peripheral blood. The origin of this receptor is a human donor in a cohort sampled during active COVID-19.

The CDR3, as DNA: TGCGCCAGCAGTCTCTCGCGGACAGCTATGAACACTGAAGCTTTCTTT. This sequence encodes CASSLSRTAMNTEAFF. V gene TRBV5-1 combines with J gene TRBJ1-1, with a tentative D call TRBD1 (6 bases). Germline CDR1 reads SGHRS; CDR2 reads YFSETQ. Between the trimmed V and J ends, which lost 5 bases and 0 bases, there was a span of 17 bases. CDR3 length equals 16 residues.